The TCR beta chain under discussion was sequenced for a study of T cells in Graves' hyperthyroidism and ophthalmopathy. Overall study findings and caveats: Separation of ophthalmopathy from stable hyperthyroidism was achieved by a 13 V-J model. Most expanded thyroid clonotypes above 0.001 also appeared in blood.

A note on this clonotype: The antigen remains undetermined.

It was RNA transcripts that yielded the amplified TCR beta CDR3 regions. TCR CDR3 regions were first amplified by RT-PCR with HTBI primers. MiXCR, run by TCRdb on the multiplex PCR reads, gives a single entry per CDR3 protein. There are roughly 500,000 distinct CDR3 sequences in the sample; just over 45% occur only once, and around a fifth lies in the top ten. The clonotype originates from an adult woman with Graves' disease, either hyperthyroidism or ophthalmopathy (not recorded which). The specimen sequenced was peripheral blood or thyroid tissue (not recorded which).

CDR3 sequence reads: CATSSPGRAVETQYF. As DNA, the CDR3 is TGTGCCACCAGCAGCCCCGGGAGGGCCGTGGAGACCCAGTACTTC. J is TRBJ2-5 and V is TRBV15; 8 bases are a match to TRBD2. In germline, CDR1 is LNHNV, CDR2 YYDKDF (reference sequence). The CDR3 extends over 15 amino acids. V shed 3 bases and J 5 bases; nucleotides not matched to a gene: 8.